Below are 25 T cell receptor beta chains sequenced from a single sample in a study of sequential checkpoint blockade in melanoma. Treatment denoted: randomized to nivolumab then ipilimumab (arm A) or the reverse (arm B). Produced via immunoSEQ multiplex PCR; TCRdb's table is partial and in-frame only. Among under 15,000 clones, approximately 78% were seen once, and the ten largest hold under 35%. The sequencing here drew on CD8+ T cells sorted from blood (inferred from file names), taken from a patient given nivolumab and ipilimumab in sequence. These TCRs come from a human donor with melanoma.

The rearrangement joins TRBV7-9 to TRBJ2-2; 8 bases fit TRBD2. This CDR3 contains 15 residues. CDR1 and CDR2 (germline): SEHNR, FQNEAQ (reference sequence). V lost 5 bases and J lost 5; bases outside the gene matches: 7. In DNA, the CDR3 is TGTGCCAGCAGCCTAAAGACTAGCGCTACCGGGGAGCTGTTTTTT. Protein: CASSLKTSATGELFF.

The CDR3 DNA follows: TGTGCCAGCAGCGTAGGGACAGGGGGAGGTAATCAGCCCCAGCATTTT. It yields the protein CASSVGTGGGNQPQHF. V is TRBV9 and J is TRBJ1-5; 10 bases match TRBD1. The CDR3 extends over 16 amino acids. Germline CDR1 reads SGDLS; CDR2 reads YYNGEE. The J segment lost 4 bases and the V segment lost 0 bases, leaving 4 bases of the junction unmatched. Complete variable domain (other parts from reference TRBV9 and TRBJ1-5): DSGVTQTPKHLITATGQRVTLRCSPRSGDLSVYWYQQSLDQGLQFLIQYYNGEERAKGNILERFSAQQFPDLHSELNLSSLELGDSALYFCASSVGTGGGNQPQHFGDGTRLSIL.

The V call is TRBV11-2, the J call TRBJ2-3; 11 bases line up with TRBD1. The V and J ends lost 2 bases and 0 bases, in that order; junction bases with no gene match: 7. Germline CDR1 reads SGHAT; CDR2 reads FQNNGV. The CDR3 extends over 18 amino acids. This chain's CDR3 is CASSLRTGGELSTDTQYF. CDR3 in DNA: TGTGCCAGCAGCTTACGGACAGGGGGCGAGCTGAGCACAGATACGCAGTATTTT.

The V and J genes are TRBV4-1 and TRBJ1-4; TRBD1 agrees at 7 bases. Germline lookup yields CDR1 MGHRA and CDR2 YSYEKL. Unmatched junction bases numbered 10, after V lost 4 bases and J lost 5 bases. The CDR3 has 16 amino acids. CDR3 protein: CASSPNPGGQNEKLFF. The DNA for the CDR3 is TGCGCCAGCAGCCCCAACCCAGGGGGGCAGAATGAAAAACTGTTTTTT.

The chain combines TRBV4-1 with TRBJ2-3; TRBD2 matches at 7 bases. From germline, CDR1 is MGHRA and CDR2 YSYEKL. CDR3 size: 17 residues. V gave up 4 bases and J gave up 0 bases; unmatched junction bases: 10. This CDR3 reads CASSPLKVRGSTDTQYF. CDR3 coding DNA: TGCGCCAGCAGCCCCCTAAAGGTGCGGGGGAGCACAGATACGCAGTATTTT.

The chain carries TRBV19 and TRBJ2-7; 8 bases are a match to TRBD2. This CDR3 contains 14 residues. J lost 3 bases, V lost 5 bases, and 6 bases had no gene match. CDR1 and CDR2 from the germline V gene are LNHDA and SQIVND (reference sequence). The CDR3: CASSASGSSYEQYF. CDR3 bases: TGTGCCAGTAGTGCGAGCGGGAGTAGCTACGAGCAGTACTTC. The entire variable domain, with the rest obtained from reference TRBV19 and TRBJ2-7, is as follows: DGGITQSPKYLFRKEGQNVTLSCEQNLNHDAMYWYRQDPGQGLRLIYYSQIVNDFQKGDIAEGYSVSREKKESFPLTVTSAQKNPTAFYLCASSASGSSYEQYFGPGTRLTVT.

The chain uses TRBV9 and TRBJ2-5, with TRBD2 matching 9 bases. Germline V lookup: CDR1 SGDLS, CDR2 YYNGEE. The CDR3 is 17 amino acids. V shed 0 bases and J 4 bases; nucleotides not matched to a gene: 10. DNA for the CDR3: TGTGCCAGCAGCGTAGAGGGGAGCGGGGGGCCGCGAGAGACCCAGTACTTC. Its protein is CASSVEGSGGPRETQYF. The whole variable domain, remainder taken from reference TRBV9 and TRBJ2-5, is DSGVTQTPKHLITATGQRVTLRCSPRSGDLSVYWYQQSLDQGLQFLIQYYNGEERAKGNILERFSAQQFPDLHSELNLSSLELGDSALYFCASSVEGSGGPRETQYFGPGTRLLVL.

The chain carries TRBV15 and TRBJ2-1; 7 nucleotides line up with TRBD2. The CDR3 covers 14 residues. From germline, CDR1 is LNHNV and CDR2 YYDKDF (reference sequence). V lost 5 bases to trimming and J lost 5 bases; unmatched junction nucleotides: 6. The CDR3 loop is CATSGGLGDNEQFF. Here the CDR3 DNA reads TGTGCCACCAGCGGAGGACTAGGGGACAATGAGCAGTTCTTC.

This chain links TRBV6-5 with TRBJ2-1; 7 bases fit TRBD2. The CDR3 spans 13 residues. The V gene end was trimmed by 6 bases and the J gene end by 5 bases; junction bases not matched to a gene: 4. Germline V gene lookup returns CDR1 MNHEY and CDR2 SVGAGI. CDR3 amino acids: CASSHGGNNEQFF. The CDR3 DNA reads as TGTGCCAGCAGCCACGGGGGGAACAATGAGCAGTTCTTC.

Only a few counts were recorded for this clone. The chain has TRBV4-3 and TRBJ2-7, with TRBD1 matching over 8 bases. Germline CDR1 is LGHNA and CDR2 is YSLEER. The CDR3 extends over 16 amino acids. The trim removed 3 bases at V and 2 bases at J, leaving 9 bases unmatched. The CDR3 nucleotides read TGCGCCAGCAGCCAGGGGGCAGGACAGGGACCCTACGAGCAGTACTTC. As protein: CASSQGAGQGPYEQYF.

The chain links TRBV9 to TRBJ1-1; D is possibly TRBD1 (5 bases). From germline, CDR1 is SGDLS and CDR2 YYNGEE. The CDR3 contains 15 residues. V lost 3 bases and J 5 bases, leaving 17 bases between the germline ends. The CDR3 protein is CASSALQDARTEAFF. The CDR3 DNA is TGTGCCAGCAGCGCCTTACAGGACGCCCGGACTGAAGCTTTCTTT.

The chain carries TRBV7-3 and TRBJ2-3; 10 nucleotides agree with TRBD1. The CDR3 consists of 17 residues. CDR1 is SGHTA, CDR2 FQGTGA, per germline. The V segment lost 5 bases and the J segment 3 bases; nucleotides outside the gene matches: 11. CDR3 nucleotides: TGTGCCAGCAGCCAAACTCCCGGGACAGGGGTTACAGATACGCAGTATTTT. Residues: CASSQTPGTGVTDTQYF.

This clone has only a few counts. The chain is built from TRBV7-9 and TRBJ1-2; 7 nucleotides align to TRBD1. With 4 bases clipped from V and 5 bases from J, the junction kept 4 bases outside the gene matches. Germline CDR1 is SEHNR and CDR2 is FQNEAQ (reference sequence). The CDR3 runs to 13 residues. Here the CDR3 DNA reads TGTGCCAGCAGCTGGGACAGAGAATATGGCTACACCTTC. Translating gives CASSWDREYGYTF.

The chain links TRBV7-9 to TRBJ2-7; 8 positions match TRBD1. The germline V gene has CDR1 SEHNR and CDR2 FQNEAQ (reference sequence). After removal of 5 bases from V and 4 bases from J, the junction contained 7 bases not matched to a gene. CDR3 length equals 14 residues. The CDR3 DNA is TGTGCCAGCAGCATACTGGACAGGGAGTACGAGCAGTACTTC. This codes for CASSILDREYEQYF. Filled out from reference TRBV7-9 and TRBJ2-7, the complete variable domain reads DTGVSQNPRHKITKRGQNVTFRCDPISEHNRLYWYRQTLGQGPEFLTYFQNEAQLEKSRLLSDRFSAERPKGSFSTLEIQRTEQGDSAMYLCASSILDREYEQYFGPGTRLTVT.

The V gene is TRBV5-5, the J gene TRBJ1-2; possibly TRBD1 for D (5 bases). The germline V gene has CDR1 SGHKS and CDR2 YYEKEE (reference sequence). V lost 0 bases and J lost 5, with 17 bases in between. The CDR3 runs 16 residues. The CDR3 is CASSLVVGVDAYGYTF. The CDR3 DNA follows: TGTGCCAGCAGCTTGGTGGTAGGGGTCGATGCGTATGGCTACACCTTC. The complete variable domain, with remaining parts taken from reference TRBV5-5 and TRBJ1-2, reads DAGVTQSPTHLIKTRGQQVTLRCSPISGHKSVSWYQQVLGQGPQFIFQYYEKEERGRGNFPDRFSARQFPNYSSELNVNALLLGDSALYLCASSLVVGVDAYGYTFGSGTRLTVV.

In DNA form, the CDR3 reads TGTGCCAGCAGCTTGGTGCTAGCGGGCCTCACCGGGGAGCTGTTTTTT. Residues: CASSLVLAGLTGELFF. This sequence joins TRBV7-2 and TRBJ2-2; 8 bases agree with TRBD2. This CDR3 is built from 16 residues. Trimming removed 3 bases from V and 4 bases from J; junction bases left unmatched: 7. The V gene's germline CDR1 is SGHTA and CDR2 FQGNSA.

This clone turned up a few times. The CDR3 is CASTSGRDGYEQYF. CDR3 bases: TGTGCCAGCACCAGCGGGAGGGACGGCTACGAGCAGTACTTC. The J gene is TRBJ2-5, the V gene TRBV7-2; 10 positions agree with TRBD2. The J call may be faulty, since TRBJ2-7 better matches the DNA end. From germline, CDR1 is SGHTA and CDR2 FQGNSA. This CDR3 comprises 14 residues.

V usage is TRBV5-1 and J usage is TRBJ1-3; D call uncertain. Trimming pared 0 bases from V and 1 base from J, leaving 5 bases between. Germline CDR1 SGHRS, CDR2 YFSETQ. There are 14 residues in the CDR3. The CDR3 DNA follows: TGCGCCAGCAGCTTGGACTTGTCTGGAAACACCATATATTTT. It codes for CASSLDLSGNTIYF. Drawing the rest from reference TRBV5-1 and TRBJ1-3, the complete variable domain is KAGVTQTPRYLIKTRGQQVTLSCSPISGHRSVSWYQQTPGQGLQFLFEYFSETQRNKGNFPGRFSGRQFSNSRSEMNVSTLELGDSALYLCASSLDLSGNTIYFGEGSWLTVV.

The chain is built from TRBV15 and TRBJ2-2; the D gene is possibly TRBD1 (5 bases). V lost 6 bases and J lost 7, with 18 bases in between. The CDR3 length is 15 residues. Per the germline V gene, CDR1 is LNHNV and CDR2 is YYDKDF (reference sequence). CDR3 region: CATSGQGGVGGELFF. In DNA form, the CDR3 reads TGTGCCACCAGTGGGCAGGGCGGCGTAGGCGGGGAGCTGTTTTTT.

The V call is TRBV27, the J call TRBJ2-5; 11 positions agree with TRBD2. In germline, CDR1 is MNHEY, CDR2 SMNVEV (reference sequence). V shed 6 bases, J shed 6 bases, and the junction held 3 bases outside the gene matches. The CDR3 spans 13 residues. The CDR3 spells CASRASGGQTQYF. CDR3 nucleotides: TGTGCCAGCAGGGCTAGCGGGGGGCAGACCCAGTACTTC.

This clone is a singleton in its sample. This rearrangement joins TRBV6-5 to TRBJ2-4, with 7 nucleotides matching TRBD1. Germline CDR1 reads MNHEY; CDR2 reads SVGAGI. Losses at the gene ends were 10 bases for V and 7 bases for J; bases not matched to a gene: 7. This CDR3 contains 12 residues. The CDR3, as DNA: TGTGCCACCGACAGGGCGGACAACATTCAGTACTTC. It is translated as CATDRADNIQYF.

This chain connects TRBV27 to TRBJ2-7, with a tentative D call TRBD2 (6 bases). Germline V lookup: CDR1 MNHEY, CDR2 SMNVEV (reference sequence). The ends were cut back, 6 bases at V and 4 bases at J, with 19 bases in the middle. The CDR3 extends over 15 amino acids. This CDR3 reads CASRGGIFAGYEQYF. The CDR3 DNA is TGTGCCAGCAGAGGCGGGATTTTCGCAGGGTACGAGCAGTACTTC.

The rearrangement links TRBV27 to TRBJ2-2, with 11 bases that match TRBD2. CDR3 length equals 13 residues. Germline CDR1 MNHEY, CDR2 SMNVEV (reference sequence). Trimming cost V 8 bases and J 7 bases; bases outside gene matches: 3. CDR3 DNA: TGTGCCAGCCTAGCGGGGGGTAACGGGGAGCTGTTTTTT. It yields the protein CASLAGGNGELFF.

The rearrangement joins TRBV7-2 to TRBJ2-1; no clear D gene. Germline loops: CDR1 SGHTA, CDR2 FQGNSA. This CDR3 spans 14 amino acids. V was pared by 4 bases and J by 7 bases, with 14 bases between. The CDR3 DNA reads TGTGCCAGCAGCTACGAGGCTACCTCAAATGAGCAGTTCTTC. Translation: CASSYEATSNEQFF.

In this sample, this clone turned up a few times. The chain couples TRBV7-8 to TRBJ1-2; a weak D match, TRBD1 (6 bases). The V end lost 6 bases, the J end lost 9 bases, and 17 bases lay between the germline ends. This CDR3 has 13 amino acids. CDR1 is SGHVS, CDR2 FQNEAQ, per germline. In DNA form, the CDR3 reads TGTGCCAGCAGTCAAACCACAGGGAAGAGCTACACCTTC. It encodes CASSQTTGKSYTF. Based on the CDR3 plus reference TRBV7-8 and TRBJ1-2, the full variable domain is GAGVSQSPRYKVAKRGQDVALRCDPISGHVSLFWYQQALGQGPEFLTYFQNEAQLDKSGLPSDRFFAERPEGSVSTLKIQRTQQEDSAVYLCASSQTTGKSYTFGSGTRLTVV.